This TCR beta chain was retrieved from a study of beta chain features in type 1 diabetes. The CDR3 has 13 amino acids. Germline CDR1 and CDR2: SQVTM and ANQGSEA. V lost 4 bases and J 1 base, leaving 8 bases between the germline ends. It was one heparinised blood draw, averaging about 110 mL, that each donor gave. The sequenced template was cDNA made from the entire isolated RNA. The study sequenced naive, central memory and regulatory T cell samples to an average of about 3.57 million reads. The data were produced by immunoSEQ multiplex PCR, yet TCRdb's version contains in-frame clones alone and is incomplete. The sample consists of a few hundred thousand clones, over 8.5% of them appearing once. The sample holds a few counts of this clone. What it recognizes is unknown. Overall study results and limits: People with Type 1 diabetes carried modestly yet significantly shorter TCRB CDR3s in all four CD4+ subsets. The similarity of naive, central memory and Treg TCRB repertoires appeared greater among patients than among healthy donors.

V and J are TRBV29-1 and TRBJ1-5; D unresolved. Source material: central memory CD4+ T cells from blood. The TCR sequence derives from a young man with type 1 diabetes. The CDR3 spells CSVGSGSNQPQHF. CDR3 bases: TGCAGCGTTGGATCGGGGAGCAATCAGCCCCAGCATTTT.